The 32 T cell receptor beta chains below were found in one sample sequenced in a study of blood T cell repertoires in COVID-19. The protocol was immunoSEQ multiplex PCR, while the TCRdb copy is restricted to in-frame clones and leaves out a portion. This repertoire shows under 500,000 clones, roughly 87% found once; its top ten account for nearly 2%. The sequenced material came from PBMCs or T cells enriched from blood (not recorded which). The receptors shown here come from a woman in her late teens or twenties with acute COVID-19.

This clone appeared a single time. The chain uses TRBV29-1 and TRBJ1-2; perhaps TRBD1 as D (6 bases). Per germline, CDR1 SQVTM and CDR2 ANQGSEA. V lost 7 bases, J lost 5 bases, and 26 bases lay in between. The CDR3 spans 16 residues. CDR3 coding DNA: TGCAGCGCTAATAGTTGGTCAGGGGCGGGTAGATATGGCTACACCTTC. This sequence encodes CSANSWSGAGRYGYTF.

The CDR3 is CASSVGRQGINEKLFF. The CDR3 region has the DNA TGTGCCAGCAGCGTCGGTAGGCAGGGAATAAATGAAAAACTGTTTTTT. The rearrangement links TRBV9 to TRBJ1-4, with D tentatively TRBD1 (5 bases). V lost 2 bases, J lost 5 bases, and 16 bases lay in between. Per the germline V gene, CDR1 is SGDLS and CDR2 is YYNGEE. The CDR3 spans 16 residues.

This sequence joins TRBV27 and TRBJ1-1, with 9 bases aligning to TRBD1. Germline assignment: CDR1 MNHEY and CDR2 SMNVEV (reference sequence). This CDR3 has 12 residues. The V gene end was trimmed by 5 bases and the J gene end by 10 bases; junction bases not matched to a gene: 5. CDR3 in amino acids: CASSLGTGRAFF. DNA of the CDR3: TGTGCCAGCAGTCTCGGGACAGGGCGAGCTTTCTTT.

The genes are TRBV4-1 and TRBJ2-2, with TRBD1 as a possible D gene (6 bases). The germline V gene encodes CDR1 MGHRA and CDR2 YSYEKL. This CDR3 is built from 17 residues. V lost 0 bases and J lost 6, with 17 bases in between. CDR3 sequence: CASSQDRAGVHSGELFF. CDR3 nucleotide sequence: TGCGCCAGCAGCCAAGATCGCGCAGGGGTACATTCCGGGGAGCTGTTTTTT.

This clone has a handful of counts. The V and J genes are TRBV9 and TRBJ1-4; TRBD1 is a possible D gene (6 bases). CDR3 length equals 14 residues. V was pared by 3 bases and J by 6 bases, with 12 bases between. Germline CDR1 SGDLS, CDR2 YYNGEE. The CDR3 protein is CASSADRSHEKLFF. CDR3 in DNA: TGTGCCAGCAGCGCAGACAGGAGCCATGAAAAACTGTTTTTT.

This chain uses TRBV18 with TRBJ2-7; the match to TRBD1 covers 10 bases. The germline V gene encodes CDR1 KGHSH and CDR2 LQKENI. The CDR3 contains 22 residues. V was clipped by 2 bases and J by 0 bases; unmatched bases: 22. CDR3 in DNA: TGTGCCAGCTCACCAGGGACAGGGGCCGGGACCCACCCAAACGTAGGCTCCTACGAGCAGTACTTC. Translation gives CASSPGTGAGTHPNVGSYEQYF.

In the case of this clone: The sample carries other DNA sequences with the same CDR3. V gene TRBV6-1 combines with J gene TRBJ2-7, with 8 bases that match TRBD1. Germline CDR1 and CDR2: MNHNS and SASEGT. V shed 1 base and J 2 bases; nucleotides not matched to a gene: 4. The CDR3 is 15 residues long. CDR3 amino acids: CASSEGDRLTYEQYF. CDR3 in DNA: TGTGCCAGCAGTGAAGGGGACAGGCTTACCTACGAGCAGTACTTC.

The chain's CDR3 is CASIQRNEKLFF. The CDR3 DNA is TGTGCCAGCATCCAGAGGAATGAAAAACTGTTTTTT. J is TRBJ1-4 and V is TRBV12-3 or TRBV12-4; D unresolved. This CDR3 spans 12 amino acids. The V end lost 7 bases, the J end lost 5 bases, and 8 bases lay between the germline ends.

Written as DNA, the CDR3 is TGCGCCAGCAGCTCGAGCTCCTACAATGAGCAGTTCTTC. Translated, it gives CASSSSSYNEQFF. The chain recombines TRBV5-1 with TRBJ2-1; D unresolved. This CDR3 is built from 13 residues. V lost 3 bases and J 0 bases, leaving 4 bases between the germline ends. Germline CDR1 and CDR2: SGHRS and YFSETQ.

On this clone itself: The same CDR3 also results from other DNA sequences found in this sample. V and J are TRBV3-1 (or the pseudogene TRBV3-2) and TRBJ2-1; D is perhaps TRBD2 (6 bases). The germline V gene has CDR1 LGHDT and CDR2 YNNKEL (reference sequence). Trimming cost V 3 bases and J 9 bases, with 9 bases left between them. The CDR3 runs 12 residues. The CDR3 here is CASSQEGGEQFF. In nucleotides, the CDR3 is TGTGCCAGCAGCCAGGAGGGTGGTGAGCAGTTCTTC.

The rearrangement links TRBV5-5 to TRBJ2-7; D possibly corresponds to TRBD1 (5 bases). Looked up from germline, CDR1 is SGHKS and CDR2 is YYEKEE (reference sequence). The V gene lost 0 bases and the J gene lost 5 bases, with 15 bases spanning the gap. The CDR3 length is 15 residues. CDR3 loop: CASSLVSGFANEQYF. CDR3 nucleotide sequence: TGTGCCAGCAGCTTGGTGTCAGGGTTCGCGAACGAGCAGTACTTC.

The chain has TRBV3-1 (or the pseudogene TRBV3-2) and TRBJ2-6, with 9 positions matching TRBD2. The trim removed 0 bases at V and 0 bases at J, leaving 3 bases unmatched. Germline V gene lookup returns CDR1 LGHDT and CDR2 YNNKEL (reference sequence). The CDR3 sequence is 18 residues long. CDR3 residues: CASSQDGTSFSGANVLTF. The DNA of the CDR3 is TGTGCCAGCAGCCAAGATGGGACTAGCTTCTCTGGGGCCAACGTCCTGACTTTC.

The rearrangement uses TRBV4-1 and TRBJ2-1, with no clear D. Trimming pared 0 bases from V and 10 bases from J, leaving 7 bases between. The germline V gene has CDR1 MGHRA and CDR2 YSYEKL. The CDR3 consists of 12 residues. CDR3 region: CASSQDSLEQFF. The DNA of the CDR3 is TGCGCCAGCAGCCAAGATTCTCTAGAGCAGTTCTTC.

This clone appeared a single time. The J gene is TRBJ1-1, the V gene TRBV6-5, with D unresolved. The CDR3 has 11 amino acids. The germline V gene encodes CDR1 MNHEY and CDR2 SVGAGI. V was cut by 7 bases and J by 5 bases, with 8 bases left in between. The CDR3 DNA reads TGTGCCAGCACTACGGGGACTGAAGCTTTCTTT. It encodes CASTTGTEAFF.

This rearrangement joins TRBV6-2 or TRBV6-3 to TRBJ1-2, with D tentatively TRBD1 (6 bases). Looked up from germline, CDR1 is MNHEY and CDR2 is SVGEGT. The CDR3 loop spans 14 amino acids. Trimming took 2 bases from V and 3 from J, leaving 10 bases between them. The CDR3 nucleotides read TGTGCCAGCAGTTACGACCGACAGGACTATGGCTACACCTTC. It is translated as CASSYDRQDYGYTF.

The chain has TRBV12-5 and TRBJ2-7; TRBD1 is a possible D gene (5 bases). Germline V gene lookup returns CDR1 LGHNT and CDR2 FRNRAP. CDR3 length: 16 residues. The germline V and J ends were trimmed by 5 bases and 3 bases, with 20 bases remaining between them. CDR3 in DNA: TGTGCTAGTGGTCCCCAAGACAGAGATCGGCACTACGAGCAGTACTTC. The encoded protein is CASGPQDRDRHYEQYF. The full variable domain, in which reference TRBV12-5 and TRBJ2-7 provide the parts outside the CDR3, is DARVTQTPRHKVTEMGQEVTMRCQPILGHNTVFWYRQTMMQGLELLAYFRNRAPLDDSGMPKDRFSAEMPDATLATLKIQPSEPRDSAVYFCASGPQDRDRHYEQYFGPGTRLTVT.

The V call is TRBV6-2 or TRBV6-3, the J call TRBJ1-6; TRBD1 matches 8 bases. The CDR3 is 15 amino acids. Germline CDR1 reads MNHEY; CDR2 reads SVGEGT. V lost 0 bases and J lost 12; bases outside the gene matches: 7. CDR3 sequence: CASSYSPDREGPLHF. The CDR3 DNA sequence: TGTGCCAGCAGTTACTCGCCGGACAGGGAAGGACCCCTCCACTTT.

Details on this clone: Other DNA variants within this sample encode the same CDR3. The chain joins TRBV28 to TRBJ2-7; 10 positions match TRBD1. This CDR3 region has 14 residues. Germline lookup yields CDR1 MDHEN and CDR2 SYDVKM. Germline trimming cut 7 bases from V and 1 base from J; bases unmatched to any gene: 4. The DNA for the CDR3 is TGTGCCAGCACTAGGACAGGGGGTTCCTACGAGCAGTACTTC. It translates to CASTRTGGSYEQYF.

The genes are TRBV4-1 and TRBJ2-7; the D is unclear. Germline V gene data show CDR1 as MGHRA and CDR2 as YSYEKL. V was clipped by 1 base and J by 3 bases, with 10 bases between them. This CDR3 has 14 residues. For the CDR3, the DNA is TGCGCCAGCAGCCAAGCAGCACGGGTCTACGAGCAGTACTTC. Protein: CASSQAARVYEQYF.

The chain joins TRBV10-3 to TRBJ2-3; 8 nucleotides line up with TRBD2. V lost 3 bases and J lost 0; bases outside the gene matches: 5. This CDR3 is 16 amino acids long. CDR1 and CDR2 from the germline V gene are ENHRY and SYGVKD. CDR3 loop: CAISEGSSGSTDTQYF. CDR3 DNA: TGTGCCATCAGTGAAGGTTCTAGCGGGAGCACAGATACGCAGTATTTT.

This clone was seen a handful of times. V gene TRBV4-1 combines with J gene TRBJ1-4; the match to TRBD1 covers 7 bases. Germline CDR1 is MGHRA and CDR2 is YSYEKL. The CDR3 spans 14 residues. Trimming at V came to 5 bases and at J to 0 bases, leaving 0 bases not matched to a gene. Here the CDR3 DNA reads TGCGCCAGCAGCGACAGGGCAACTAATGAAAAACTGTTTTTT. Protein sequence: CASSDRATNEKLFF.

The chain uses TRBV11-2 and TRBJ2-5, with TRBD1 matching over 8 bases. The CDR3 consists of 16 residues. Germline trimming cut 5 bases from V and 1 base from J; bases unmatched to any gene: 9. Germline-derived CDR1 and CDR2 are SGHAT and FQNNGV. This CDR3 is CASSLLGQGVQETQYF. The DNA for the CDR3 is TGTGCCAGCAGCCTCTTAGGACAGGGCGTCCAAGAGACCCAGTACTTC.

The chain joins TRBV5-1 to TRBJ1-1; 9 nucleotides align to TRBD1. CDR1 is SGHRS, CDR2 YFSETQ, per germline. The CDR3 covers 16 residues. The ends lost 4 bases at V and 4 bases at J; junction bases unmatched: 11. In DNA, the CDR3 is TGCGCCAGCAGCCCGGGACAGGGTGTCTCGGGCACTGAAGCTTTCTTT. Translated, it gives CASSPGQGVSGTEAFF.

This rearrangement joins TRBV5-1 to TRBJ1-5; weak D call: TRBD1 (5 bases). The CDR3 consists of 15 residues. Germline V gene sequence: CDR1 SGHRS, CDR2 YFSETQ. Trimming stripped 1 base from V and 0 bases from J, with 8 bases between. CDR3 sequence (DNA): TGCGCCAGCAGCTTGACAGGCGATAGCAATCAGCCCCAGCATTTT. The encoded protein is CASSLTGDSNQPQHF.

The V call is TRBV28, the J call TRBJ2-2, with D tentatively TRBD1 (5 bases). The CDR3 sequence is 17 residues long. Trimming pared 8 bases from V and 0 bases from J, leaving 19 bases between. Per germline, CDR1 MDHEN and CDR2 SYDVKM. The CDR3, as DNA: TGTGCCAGCGGCGAGTTGGGGCGGATGGCGAACACCGGGGAGCTGTTTTTT. It is translated as CASGELGRMANTGELFF.

V gene TRBV10-2 combines with J gene TRBJ1-1, with 10 bases that match TRBD1. The V gene end was trimmed by 6 bases and the J gene end by 0 bases; junction bases not matched to a gene: 13. The germline CDR1 and CDR2 sequences are WSHSY and SAAADI. The CDR3 length is 18 residues. The CDR3 nucleotides read TGCGCCAGCAGCGAAGGGGCGTGGGACAGGGGCATGAACACTGAAGCTTTCTTT. Amino acid sequence: CASSEGAWDRGMNTEAFF.

The chain couples TRBV28 to TRBJ1-2; TRBD1 matches 9 bases. The CDR3 length is 15 residues. The trim removed 5 bases at V and 4 bases at J, leaving 8 bases unmatched. Germline CDR1 MDHEN, CDR2 SYDVKM. The CDR3 nucleotides read TGTGCCAGCAGTCAAGCTACAGGGGGCGGCTATGGCTACACCTTC. Its translation: CASSQATGGGYGYTF.

V and J are TRBV27 and TRBJ2-5, with D uncertain. Germline CDR1 MNHEY, CDR2 SMNVEV (reference sequence). This CDR3 is built from 13 residues. Trimming took 4 bases from V and 5 from J, leaving 11 bases between them. The CDR3 sequence is CASSYRRAETQYF. The CDR3 region has the DNA TGTGCCAGCAGTTACCGGAGAGCTGAGACCCAGTACTTC.

V gene TRBV6-2 or TRBV6-3 combines with J gene TRBJ2-1, with D uncertain. The CDR3 is made up of 15 amino acids. V lost 2 bases, J lost 4 bases, and 12 bases lay in between. Germline CDR1 reads MNHEY; CDR2 reads SVGEGT. The CDR3 loop reads CASSYGLDFYNEQFF. The CDR3 nucleotides read TGTGCCAGCAGTTACGGTCTAGACTTTTACAATGAGCAGTTCTTC.

The rearrangement links TRBV7-2 to TRBJ1-6; perhaps TRBD1 as D (5 bases). V was pared by 1 base and J by 3 bases, with 13 bases between. The CDR3 loop spans 17 amino acids. Germline loops: CDR1 SGHTA, CDR2 FQGNSA. CDR3 nucleotide sequence: TGTGCCAGCAGCTTAGTTGGTGGGGCCCACTATAATTCACCCCTCCACTTT. This translates into CASSLVGGAHYNSPLHF. Full variable domain (missing parts from reference TRBV7-2 and TRBJ1-6): GAGVSQSPSNKVTEKGKDVELRCDPISGHTALYWYRQSLGQGLEFLIYFQGNSAPDKSGLPSDRFSAERTGGSVSTLTIQRTQQEDSAVYLCASSLVGGAHYNSPLHFGNGTRLTVT.

This chain joins TRBV9 and TRBJ2-7, with 8 positions matching TRBD2. This CDR3 has 16 residues. V trimming: 0 bases; J trimming: 1 base; junction bases outside the gene matches: 6. The V gene's germline CDR1 is SGDLS and CDR2 YYNGEE. The DNA of the CDR3 is TGTGCCAGCAGCGTAGATTCTACTAGCGGTTCCTACGAGCAGTACTTC. Translating gives CASSVDSTSGSYEQYF.

The gene calls are TRBV14 and TRBJ1-2; TRBD1 matches at 9 bases. CDR1 is SGHDN, CDR2 FVKESK, per germline. The CDR3 contains 16 residues. The ends lost 3 bases at V and 1 base at J; junction bases unmatched: 6. The CDR3 DNA is TGTGCCAGCAGCCATAACCGGGACAGGGATAACTATGGCTACACCTTC. This translates into CASSHNRDRDNYGYTF.